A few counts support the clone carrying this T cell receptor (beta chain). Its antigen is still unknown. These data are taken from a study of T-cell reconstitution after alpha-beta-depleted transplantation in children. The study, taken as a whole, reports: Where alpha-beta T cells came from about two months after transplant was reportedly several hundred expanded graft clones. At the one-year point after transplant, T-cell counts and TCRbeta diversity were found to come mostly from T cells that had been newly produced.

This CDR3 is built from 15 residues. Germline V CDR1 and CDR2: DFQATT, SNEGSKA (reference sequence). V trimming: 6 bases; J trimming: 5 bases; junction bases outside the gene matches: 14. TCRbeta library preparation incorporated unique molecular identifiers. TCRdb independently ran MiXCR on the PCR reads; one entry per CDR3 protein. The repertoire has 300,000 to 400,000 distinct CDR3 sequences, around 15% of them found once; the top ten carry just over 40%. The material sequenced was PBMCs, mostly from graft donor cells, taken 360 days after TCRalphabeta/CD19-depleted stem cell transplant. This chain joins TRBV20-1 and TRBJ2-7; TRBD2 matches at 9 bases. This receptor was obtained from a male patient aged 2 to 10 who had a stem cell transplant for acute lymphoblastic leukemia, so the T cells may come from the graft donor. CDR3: CSASSTRTSANEQYF. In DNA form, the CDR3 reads TGCAGTGCCTCATCAACCCGGACTAGCGCAAACGAGCAGTACTTC.